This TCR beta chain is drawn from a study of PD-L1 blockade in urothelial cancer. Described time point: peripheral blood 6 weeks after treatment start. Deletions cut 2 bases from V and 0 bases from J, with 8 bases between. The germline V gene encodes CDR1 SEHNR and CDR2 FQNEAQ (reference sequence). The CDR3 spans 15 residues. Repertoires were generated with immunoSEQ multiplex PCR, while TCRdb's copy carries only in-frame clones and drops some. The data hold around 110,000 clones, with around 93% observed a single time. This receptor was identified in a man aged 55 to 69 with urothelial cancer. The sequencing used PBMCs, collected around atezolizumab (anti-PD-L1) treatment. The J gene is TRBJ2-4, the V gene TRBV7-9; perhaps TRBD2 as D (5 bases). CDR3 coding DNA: TGTGCCAGCAGCTTACTGGAGGTAGCCAAAAACATTCAGTACTTC. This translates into CASSLLEVAKNIQYF.